These 24 T cell receptor beta chains share one sample of origin, sequenced in a study of blood T cell repertoires in COVID-19. The protocol was immunoSEQ multiplex PCR, while the TCRdb copy is restricted to in-frame clones and leaves out a portion. The data hold 240,000 or so clones, with 82% observed a single time. Specimen: peripheral blood. These receptors came from a woman older than 75 with acute or convalescent COVID-19.

The rearrangement uses TRBV28 and TRBJ2-7; TRBD1 matches 8 bases. The CDR3 runs 15 residues. After removal of 5 bases from V and 0 bases from J, the junction contained 6 bases not matched to a gene. CDR1 and CDR2 from the germline V gene are MDHEN and SYDVKM. In DNA, the CDR3 is TGTGCCAGCAGTCCACCCGGGACAGGCTCCTACGAGCAGTACTTC. It codes for CASSPPGTGSYEQYF.

CDR3 amino acids: CASSLVGDIADTQYF. For the CDR3, the DNA is TGCGCCAGCAGCTTGGTCGGGGATATAGCAGATACGCAGTATTTT. The chain links TRBV5-1 to TRBJ2-3, with a possible D match to TRBD2 (5 bases). This CDR3 is built from 15 residues. Per germline, CDR1 SGHRS and CDR2 YFSETQ. V was pared by 0 bases and J by 4 bases, with 12 bases between.

This CDR3 is CASSNRQGGPAEAFF. The CDR3 nucleotides read TGTGCCAGCAGTAACCGACAGGGGGGCCCGGCTGAAGCTTTCTTT. V and J are TRBV6-5 and TRBJ1-1; 9 bases align to TRBD1. CDR3 length: 15 residues. Germline V CDR1 and CDR2: MNHEY, SVGAGI. V shed 5 bases, J shed 6 bases, and the junction held 10 bases outside the gene matches.

The genes are TRBV5-1 and TRBJ2-7; 8 positions agree with TRBD1. Unmatched junction bases numbered 6, after V lost 5 bases and J lost 5 bases. The CDR3 loop spans 13 amino acids. Germline CDR1 and CDR2: SGHRS and YFSETQ. The CDR3 loop reads CASSRDRRDEQYF. Written as DNA, the CDR3 is TGCGCCAGCAGTAGGGACAGGCGGGACGAGCAGTACTTC.

The V and J genes are TRBV11-2 and TRBJ1-2; perhaps TRBD1 as D (6 bases). The CDR3 contains 13 residues. Germline CDR1 is SGHAT and CDR2 is FQNNGV. With 5 bases removed from V and 4 bases from J, the gap between germline ends came to 11 bases. The CDR3 nucleotides are TGTGCCAGCAGCCCGGACAGTTTCTATGGCTACACCTTC. It is translated as CASSPDSFYGYTF.

CDR3 amino acids: CASLPEPSGSSTDTQYF. Here the CDR3 DNA reads TGTGCCAGCCTCCCTGAACCTAGCGGGTCTAGCACAGATACGCAGTATTTT. The chain carries TRBV7-2 and TRBJ2-3; the match to TRBD2 covers 8 bases. V was pared by 8 bases and J by 0 bases, with 13 bases of the junction left unmatched. CDR1 is SGHTA and CDR2 is FQGNSA in the germline V gene. The CDR3 sequence is 17 residues long.

This chain connects TRBV19 to TRBJ1-2; D is uncertain. Trimming pared 5 bases from V and 4 bases from J, leaving 8 bases between. This CDR3 comprises 12 residues. Germline V gene sequence: CDR1 LNHDA, CDR2 SQIVND (reference sequence). This CDR3 is CASSPGPYGYTF. Written as DNA, the CDR3 is TGTGCCAGTAGTCCCGGTCCCTATGGCTACACCTTC.

A single count supports this clone. V and J are TRBV29-1 and TRBJ2-5, with TRBD2 matching over 7 bases. Germline values: CDR1 SQVTM, CDR2 ANQGSEA. The CDR3 length is 13 residues. V gave up 3 bases and J gave up 1 base; unmatched junction bases: 2. CDR3 amino acids: CSVESGGQETQYF. CDR3 nucleotide sequence: TGCAGCGTTGAGTCGGGAGGCCAAGAGACCCAGTACTTC.

The chain is built from TRBV10-3 and TRBJ1-1; 7 nucleotides line up with TRBD1. There are 13 residues in the CDR3. Germline lookup yields CDR1 ENHRY and CDR2 SYGVKD. V was pared by 5 bases and J by 3 bases, with 3 bases of the junction left unmatched. The CDR3 protein is CAISQGVDTEAFF. The DNA for the CDR3 is TGTGCCATCAGTCAGGGGGTAGACACTGAAGCTTTCTTT.

The CDR3 nucleotides are TGCGCCAGCAGCCCCGGACTAGCGGTCGGAGATACGCAGTATTTT. Its translation is CASSPGLAVGDTQYF. The chain recombines TRBV4-3 with TRBJ2-3; 10 bases are a match to TRBD2. Trimming cost V 4 bases and J 5 bases; bases outside gene matches: 6. The CDR3 spans 15 residues. The germline V gene encodes CDR1 LGHNA and CDR2 YSLEER.

V and J are TRBV6-2 or TRBV6-3 and TRBJ2-2, with unresolved D. CDR1 is MNHEY, CDR2 SVGEGT, per germline. Trimming stripped 1 base from V and 4 bases from J, with 7 bases between. The CDR3 is made up of 14 amino acids. The CDR3 sequence: CASSYFFPTGELFF. The CDR3, as DNA: TGTGCCAGCAGTTACTTCTTTCCCACCGGGGAGCTGTTTTTT.

This clone has a single count. The gene calls are TRBV29-1 and TRBJ1-2; no firm D call. The CDR3 contains 16 residues. V shed 0 bases and J shed 7 bases, with 21 bases lying between them. Germline assignment: CDR1 SQVTM and CDR2 ANQGSEA. The CDR3 loop is CSVEDHEGSTKGGYTF. CDR3 coding DNA: TGCAGCGTTGAAGATCATGAAGGGAGTACTAAGGGTGGCTACACCTTC.

The chain has TRBV5-6 and TRBJ1-1, with TRBD1 matching over 9 bases. Germline loops: CDR1 SGHDT, CDR2 YYEEEE. This CDR3 region has 16 residues. After removal of 6 bases from V and 4 bases from J, the junction contained 13 bases not matched to a gene. CDR3 DNA: TGTGCCAGCACCACACTCCGACAGGGGGGGGTCACTGAAGCTTTCTTT. This encodes CASTTLRQGGVTEAFF.

The chain employs TRBV15 and TRBJ2-2, with D possibly being TRBD1 (6 bases). The ends were cut back, 4 bases at V and 0 bases at J, with 24 bases in the middle. CDR1 is LNHNV and CDR2 is YYDKDF in the germline V gene (reference sequence). The CDR3 has 20 amino acids. The DNA for the CDR3 is TGTGCCACCAGCATCCCGATCGGAAGGACAGTCCGTACGAACACCGGGGAGCTGTTTTTT. Translating it yields CATSIPIGRTVRTNTGELFF. The full variable domain, in which reference TRBV15 and TRBJ2-2 provide the parts outside the CDR3, is DAMVIQNPRYQVTQFGKPVTLSCSQTLNHNVMYWYQQKSSQAPKLLFHYYDKDFNNEADTPDNFQSRRPNTSFCFLDIRSPGLGDTAMYLCATSIPIGRTVRTNTGELFFGEGSRLTVL.

J is TRBJ1-1 and V is TRBV6-5; D is ambiguous. This CDR3 is 13 amino acids long. Between the trimmed V and J ends, which lost 8 bases and 0 bases, there was a span of 10 bases. CDR1 and CDR2 from the germline V gene are MNHEY and SVGAGI. CDR3 in amino acids: CASWAVLNTEAFF. In DNA, the CDR3 is TGTGCCAGCTGGGCAGTTTTGAACACTGAAGCTTTCTTT.

The V call is TRBV7-2, the J call TRBJ2-1, with 7 bases fitting TRBD2. This CDR3 spans 14 amino acids. Germline CDR1 SGHTA, CDR2 FQGNSA. V was clipped by 5 bases and J by 6 bases; unmatched bases: 7. CDR3 in DNA: TGTGCCAGCAGCCCCTCGCCGGGGGGCAATGAGCAGTTCTTC. Translated: CASSPSPGGNEQFF.

The gene calls are TRBV4-2 and TRBJ2-2, with 10 bases lining up with TRBD2. V was clipped by 3 bases and J by 7 bases; unmatched bases: 5. The CDR3 is 15 residues long. Germline V CDR1 and CDR2: LGHNA, YNFKEQ. The CDR3 bases are TGTGCCAGCAGCCATACTAGCGGGGTCGTCGGGGAGCTGTTTTTT. Its protein product is CASSHTSGVVGELFF.

The chain links TRBV6-5 to TRBJ1-1, with D possibly being TRBD1 (6 bases). V gave up 6 bases and J gave up 4 bases, with 15 bases separating them. Per the germline V gene, CDR1 is MNHEY and CDR2 is SVGAGI. This CDR3 comprises 14 residues. The CDR3 is CASSPRTAATEAFF. CDR3 nucleotide sequence: TGTGCCAGCAGCCCGAGGACAGCAGCCACTGAAGCTTTCTTT.

The rearrangement uses TRBV2 and TRBJ1-1, with 7 bases matching TRBD1. This CDR3 has 12 residues. Germline V gene lookup returns CDR1 SNHLY and CDR2 FYNNEI. The V gene end was trimmed by 7 bases and the J gene end by 10 bases; junction bases not matched to a gene: 9. In nucleotides, the CDR3 is TGTGCCAGCACCGGACAGGTCCGAGGAGCTTTCTTT. Protein product: CASTGQVRGAFF.

The V and J genes are TRBV9 and TRBJ2-5; a possible D gene is TRBD2 (6 bases). This CDR3 is built from 15 residues. Per the germline V gene, CDR1 is SGDLS and CDR2 is YYNGEE. V lost 1 base and J lost 4, with 14 bases in between. The CDR3: CASSVRDSPRETQYF. CDR3 DNA sequence: TGTGCCAGCAGCGTACGGGACTCACCGCGAGAGACCCAGTACTTC.

This chain uses TRBV7-2 with TRBJ2-1, with 7 bases identical to TRBD2. The CDR3 runs 16 residues. Germline CDR1 and CDR2: SGHTA and FQGNSA. Trimming removed 1 base from V and 2 bases from J; junction bases left unmatched: 5. CDR3 sequence: CASSLESGGAYNEQFF. The CDR3 DNA reads TGTGCCAGCAGCTTAGAGTCGGGGGGAGCCTACAATGAGCAGTTCTTC.

The rearrangement links TRBV20-1 to TRBJ2-1; TRBD2 agrees at 14 bases. The CDR3 spans 16 residues. Germline trimming cut 3 bases from V and 6 bases from J; bases unmatched to any gene: 7. CDR1 is DFQATT, CDR2 SNEGSKA, per germline (reference sequence). Here the CDR3 reads CSASPGLAGVGNEQFF. CDR3 in DNA: TGCAGTGCTAGTCCGGGACTAGCGGGAGTAGGCAATGAGCAGTTCTTC.

V gene TRBV7-3 combines with J gene TRBJ2-3; TRBD1 matches at 10 bases. The germline V gene has CDR1 SGHTA and CDR2 FQGTGA. This CDR3 has 14 amino acids. V dropped 3 bases and J dropped 4; count of bases not matched to a gene: 1. The CDR3 nucleotides are TGTGCCAGCAGCTTGGACAGGGGGTCAGATACGCAGTATTTT. Translated, it gives CASSLDRGSDTQYF.

The chain is built from TRBV5-1 and TRBJ2-7, with 8 bases identical to TRBD2. The CDR3 has 16 amino acids. V shed 4 bases, J shed 0 bases, and the junction held 9 bases outside the gene matches. The germline CDR1 and CDR2 sequences are SGHRS and YFSETQ. The CDR3, as DNA: TGCGCCAGCAGCAGCACTAGCGGAATAAGCTCCTACGAGCAGTACTTC. Residues: CASSSTSGISSYEQYF.